This T cell receptor (beta chain) emerged from a study of cytomegalovirus exposure and HLA in healthy donors. This clone occurred a few times. The germline V gene encodes CDR1 MNHNY and CDR2 SVGAGI (reference sequence). This CDR3 is built from 12 residues. The germline V and J ends were trimmed by 6 bases and 3 bases, with 9 bases remaining between them. The PCR made use of 60 Vbeta and 13 Jbeta primers. Profiling relied on immunoSEQ multiplex PCR, and the TCRdb table lists in-frame clones only, not all of them. Here the sample spans about 250,000 clones, about four fifths being singletons. The chain employs TRBV6-6 and TRBJ2-7; D may be TRBD2 (6 bases). Material for sequencing was PBMCs. The TCR was taken from a girl aged 2 to 10 in good health and CMV-seronegative. CDR3 bases: TGTGCCAGCAGCCCGGGGGACTACGAGCAGTACTTC. This encodes CASSPGDYEQYF.